The 12 T cell receptor beta chains in this list originate from one sample, sequenced in a study of T cell responses to AZD1222 COVID-19 vaccine. Assay: immunoSEQ multiplex PCR; the TCRdb copy retains only in-frame clones and omits some. The sample has more than 150,000 clones, roughly 92% seen once. The starting material was peripheral blood, obtained on day 0 of AZD1222 vaccination. Every receptor here comes from an adult in good health.

The V call is TRBV19, the J call TRBJ1-1; 8 positions match TRBD1. Germline V CDR1 and CDR2: LNHDA, SQIVND (reference sequence). The CDR3 totals 15 residues. The V gene end was trimmed by 4 bases and the J gene end by 5 bases; junction bases not matched to a gene: 9. The CDR3, as DNA: TGTGCCAGTAGTAGACGACAGGGGTCGAGGACTGAAGCTTTCTTT. Translating it yields CASSRRQGSRTEAFF.

The chain is built from TRBV5-1 and TRBJ2-7, with D maybe TRBD2 (7 bases). Trimming stripped 6 bases from V and 2 bases from J, with 18 bases between. Germline CDR1 and CDR2: SGHRS and YFSETQ. The CDR3 runs 15 residues. The CDR3 sequence is CASTPEGGPPYEQYF. DNA of the CDR3: TGCGCCAGCACCCCTGAGGGGGGGCCCCCCTACGAGCAGTACTTC.

The chain has TRBV27 and TRBJ1-1, with D maybe TRBD1 (5 bases). Germline assignment: CDR1 MNHEY and CDR2 SMNVEV (reference sequence). V lost 2 bases, J lost 7 bases, and 17 bases lay in between. The CDR3 consists of 15 residues. CDR3 bases: TGTGCCAGCAGTTTAATATATGGCGGGGGTGTTGAAGCTTTCTTT. Its translation is CASSLIYGGGVEAFF.

The gene calls are TRBV19 and TRBJ1-2; D not resolved. Germline CDR1 reads LNHDA; CDR2 reads SQIVND (reference sequence). CDR3 length equals 8 residues. V was pared by 6 bases and J by 10 bases, with 3 bases between. The CDR3 reads CASRLYTF. The CDR3 DNA sequence: TGTGCCAGTAGACTCTACACCTTC.

The chain couples TRBV2 to TRBJ2-7; 8 bases fit TRBD1. CDR1 is SNHLY and CDR2 is FYNNEI in the germline V gene. The ends lost 8 bases at V and 4 bases at J; junction bases unmatched: 10. CDR3 length: 14 residues. CDR3 DNA sequence: TGTGCCAGCGGCCGAGGACAGGGATCTTACGAGCAGTACGTC. Encoded protein: CASGRGQGSYEQYV.

V is TRBV7-9 and J is TRBJ2-6; D perhaps matches TRBD2 (5 bases). Per the germline V gene, CDR1 is SEHNR and CDR2 is FQNEAQ (reference sequence). V dropped 5 bases and J dropped 2 bases, with 16 bases sitting between them. The CDR3 sequence is 17 residues long. The CDR3 region is CASSPISLGTGANVLTF. The CDR3 DNA reads TGTGCCAGCAGCCCCATCTCACTAGGGACTGGGGCCAACGTCCTGACTTTC.

The gene calls are TRBV27 and TRBJ1-1; no definite D call. Between the trimmed V and J ends, which lost 5 bases and 1 base, there was a span of 8 bases. The CDR3 extends over 13 amino acids. The germline gives CDR1 MNHEY, CDR2 SMNVEV (reference sequence). The CDR3 sequence: CASSPLGNTEAFF. For the CDR3, the DNA is TGTGCCAGCAGTCCGTTGGGGAACACTGAAGCTTTCTTT.

The chain links TRBV2 to TRBJ1-2, with 7 bases aligning to TRBD1. The CDR3 has 14 residues. The germline gives CDR1 SNHLY, CDR2 FYNNEI. V gave up 6 bases and J gave up 7 bases; unmatched junction bases: 11. The CDR3 nucleotides read TGTGCCAGCAGCGACTCGAGGGGGCTGACTGGCTACACCTTC. Protein product: CASSDSRGLTGYTF.

This rearrangement joins TRBV5-8 to TRBJ2-1; TRBD2 aligns across 12 bases. V lost 3 bases and J lost 7; bases outside the gene matches: 8. Per the germline V gene, CDR1 is SGHTS and CDR2 is YDEGEE. CDR3 length: 16 amino acids. The CDR3 loop reads CASSSDVTSGRNEQFF. The CDR3 nucleotides read TGTGCCAGCAGCTCGGATGTGACTAGCGGGAGAAATGAGCAGTTCTTC.

This clone appeared a single time. The chain links TRBV27 to TRBJ2-7; D remains unclear. Germline values: CDR1 MNHEY, CDR2 SMNVEV (reference sequence). This CDR3 comprises 16 residues. The ends were cut back, 0 bases at V and 0 bases at J, with 12 bases in the middle. CDR3 DNA: TGTGCCAGCAGTTTATCGATATTGGACGGCTCCTACGAGCAGTACTTC. It codes for CASSLSILDGSYEQYF.

The rearrangement joins TRBV7-9 to TRBJ1-1; TRBD1 might be the D (5 bases). Trimming shortened V by 5 bases and J by 9 bases, and 16 bases separated the two germline ends. Germline V lookup: CDR1 SEHNR, CDR2 FQNEAQ (reference sequence). The CDR3 length is 13 residues. CDR3 amino acids: CASSLSGAEKAFF. The DNA of the CDR3 is TGTGCCAGCAGCCTCAGTGGGGCTGAGAAAGCTTTCTTT.

A single count supports this clone. Other nucleotide sequences in the sample specify the same CDR3. The chain links TRBV19 to TRBJ1-1; D ambiguous. V was shortened by 7 bases and J by 1 base, with 4 bases between the two germline ends. The CDR3 has 11 residues. Germline V gene lookup returns CDR1 LNHDA and CDR2 SQIVND (reference sequence). The CDR3 loop is CASKRNTEAFF. CDR3 coding DNA: TGTGCCAGTAAAAGGAACACTGAAGCTTTCTTT.